These 2 T cell receptor beta chains came from one sample sequenced in a study of technical replicates of blood from a few donors (dated by TCRdb to 2017 to 2019). Libraries were prepared through the immunoSEQ multiplex PCR assay. The clones in this table, taken by TCRdb from immuneACCESS, are in-frame only. Not every clone is retained; where verified, under half of the shortfall comes from an unresolved V gene, and the cause of the rest is unknown. This sample comprises around 80,000 clones, around 90% of them detected only once. The leading ten clones occupy more than 0.2% of the sample. Sequencing input: T cells isolated from PBMCs. These receptors all come from a human donor in good health.

This clone has a single count. The rearrangement uses TRBV15 and TRBJ1-4; tentative D call: TRBD1 (5 bases). V was pared by 5 bases and J by 6 bases, with 16 bases between. The CDR3 is made up of 15 amino acids. Germline V CDR1 and CDR2: LNHNV, YYDKDF (reference sequence). In nucleotides, the CDR3 is TGTGCCACCAGCCTTCGTTGGGGGGAAGATGAAAAACTGTTTTTT. It codes for CATSLRWGEDEKLFF.

The gene calls are TRBV7-9 and TRBJ2-7; the match to TRBD1 covers 11 bases. From germline, CDR1 is SEHNR and CDR2 FQNEAQ (reference sequence). V gave up 1 base and J gave up 5 bases; unmatched junction bases: 4. This CDR3 has 15 amino acids. CDR3 in amino acids: CASSLGTGGWDEQYF. Here the CDR3 DNA reads TGTGCCAGCAGCTTAGGGACAGGGGGCTGGGACGAGCAGTACTTC.